One sample yielded the 8 T cell receptor beta chains listed below, sequenced in a study of blood T cell repertoires in COVID-19. Sequencing used immunoSEQ multiplex PCR; TCRdb keeps in-frame clones, though not all of them. The table shows 250,000 to 300,000 clones, with under 95% occurring only once. Sequencing used PBMCs or T cells enriched from blood (not recorded which). Receptors were obtained from a woman between 40 and 50 years old with acute COVID-19.

The chain links TRBV9 to TRBJ2-3; 10 nucleotides align to TRBD2. The V segment lost 4 bases and the J segment 5 bases; nucleotides outside the gene matches: 13. The germline V gene encodes CDR1 SGDLS and CDR2 YYNGEE. The CDR3 length is 17 residues. The CDR3 loop reads CASSPSGLAGVQDTQYF. CDR3 coding DNA: TGTGCCAGCAGCCCCAGTGGGCTAGCGGGAGTCCAAGATACGCAGTATTTT.

This chain links TRBV7-2 with TRBJ1-5, with D perhaps matching TRBD1 (6 bases). Germline V gene lookup returns CDR1 SGHTA and CDR2 FQGNSA. V lost 6 bases and J lost 5, with 14 bases in between. The CDR3 has 14 residues. The chain's CDR3 is CASSSGEAHQPQHF. The CDR3 bases are TGTGCCAGCAGTTCAGGGGAAGCTCATCAGCCCCAGCATTTT.

The V and J genes are TRBV14 and TRBJ1-5, with a possible D match to TRBD1 (5 bases). The CDR3 totals 13 residues. The germline V gene encodes CDR1 SGHDN and CDR2 FVKESK. CDR3 protein: CAMTSGSNQPQHF. The CDR3 bases are TGTGCTATGACGTCAGGGTCTAATCAGCCCCAGCATTTT.

CDR3 nucleotide sequence: TGTGCCAGCAGTGGAGTGGGGAACACTGAAGCTTTCTTT. This encodes CASSGVGNTEAFF. The chain carries TRBV12-3 or TRBV12-4 and TRBJ1-1; D is unclear. The CDR3 contains 13 residues. Trimming took 5 bases from V and 1 from J, leaving 8 bases between them.

V usage is TRBV6-5 and J usage is TRBJ1-6, with D perhaps TRBD1 (5 bases). The CDR3 sequence is 14 residues long. CDR1 is MNHEY and CDR2 is SVGAGI in the germline V gene. Between the trimmed V and J ends, which lost 2 bases and 11 bases, there was a span of 13 bases. CDR3 sequence: CASSYQGQPAPLHF. The CDR3 region has the DNA TGTGCCAGCAGTTACCAAGGACAACCGGCACCCCTCCACTTT.

V usage is TRBV13 and J usage is TRBJ2-7, with D unresolved. CDR1 PRHDT and CDR2 FYEKMQ come from the germline V gene (reference sequence). V was shortened by 0 bases and J by 0 bases, with 12 bases between the two germline ends. The CDR3 sequence is 16 residues long. CDR3: CASSLGVPPSSYEQYF. For the CDR3, the DNA is TGTGCCAGCAGCTTAGGGGTTCCGCCGAGCTCCTACGAGCAGTACTTC. Using reference TRBV13 and TRBJ2-7 for the parts outside the CDR3, the full variable domain is AAGVIQSPRHLIKEKRETATLKCYPIPRHDTVYWYQQGPGQDPQFLISFYEKMQSDKGSIPDRFSAQQFSDYHSELNMSSLELGDSALYFCASSLGVPPSSYEQYFGPGTRLTVT.

The chain is built from TRBV18 and TRBJ1-1; 11 bases are shared with TRBD1. The CDR3 spans 13 residues. Germline CDR1 is KGHSH and CDR2 is LQKENI. The J segment lost 11 bases and the V segment lost 4 bases, leaving 6 bases of the junction unmatched. The CDR3 nucleotides are TGTGCCAGCTCACGAGGACAGGGGGCCGAGGCTTTCTTT. Translating it yields CASSRGQGAEAFF. The variable domain in full, completed from reference TRBV18 and TRBJ1-1, reads NAGVMQNPRHLVRRRGQEARLRCSPMKGHSHVYWYRQLPEEGLKFMVYLQKENIIDESGMPKERFSAEFPKEGPSILRIQQVVRGDSAAYFCASSRGQGAEAFFGQGTRLTVV.

The chain carries TRBV14 and TRBJ2-2, with TRBD2 as a possible D gene (6 bases). Trimming cost V 4 bases and J 6 bases, with 18 bases left between them. The CDR3 loop spans 16 amino acids. The germline gives CDR1 SGHDN, CDR2 FVKESK. Here the CDR3 DNA reads TGTGCCAGCAGCCCCTGGGACTCCAACGTGTCCGGGGAGCTGTTTTTT. Encoded protein: CASSPWDSNVSGELFF.